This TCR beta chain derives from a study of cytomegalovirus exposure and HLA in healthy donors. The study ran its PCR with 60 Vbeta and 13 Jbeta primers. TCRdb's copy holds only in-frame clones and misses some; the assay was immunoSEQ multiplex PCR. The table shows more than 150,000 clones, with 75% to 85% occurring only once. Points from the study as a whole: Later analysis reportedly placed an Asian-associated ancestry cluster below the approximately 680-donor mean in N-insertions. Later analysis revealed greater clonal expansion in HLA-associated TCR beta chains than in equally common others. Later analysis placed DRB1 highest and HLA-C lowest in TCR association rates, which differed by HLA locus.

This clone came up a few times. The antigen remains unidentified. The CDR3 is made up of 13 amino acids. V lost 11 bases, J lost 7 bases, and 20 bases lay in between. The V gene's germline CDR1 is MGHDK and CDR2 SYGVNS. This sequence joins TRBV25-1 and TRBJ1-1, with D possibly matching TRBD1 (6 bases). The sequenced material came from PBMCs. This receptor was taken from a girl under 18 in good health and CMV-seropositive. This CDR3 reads CAVGGGTKLEAFF. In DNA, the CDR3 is TGTGCCGTCGGGGGGGGCACCAAACTTGAAGCTTTCTTT. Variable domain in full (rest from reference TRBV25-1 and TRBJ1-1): EADIYQTPRYLVIGTGKKITLECSQTMGHDKMYWYQQDPGMELHLIHYSYGVNSTEKGDLSSESTVSRIRTEHFPLTLESARPSHTSQYLCAVGGGTKLEAFFGQGTRLTVV.